Listed here is a single T cell receptor (beta chain). Its antigen is currently unknown. These data belong to a study of cytotoxic CD8 clonotypes in ibrutinib-treated CLL. For the study at large: Recorded responses included approximately 25 partial and 2 complete; following median about 68 months, approximately 14 stayed remitted and around twelve progressed.

In germline, CDR1 is SGHRS, CDR2 YFSETQ. V shed 0 bases and J shed 5 bases, with 8 bases lying between them. The CDR3 runs to 13 residues. This table comes from immunoSEQ multiplex PCR, and its TCRdb copy is limited to in-frame clones, with some not included. The data contain over 250,000 clones, more than 70% of them singletons. Study outcomes and limitations: Public clonotypes were seen rarely and were contracted or stable on treatment.

V is TRBV5-1 and J is TRBJ1-1; maybe TRBD1 (5 bases). This sample comprised PBMCs, obtained at disease progression, from a patient treated with ibrutinib. This TCR was recovered from a human donor with chronic lymphocytic leukemia. CDR3 loop: CASSLVGATEAFF. The CDR3 DNA is TGCGCCAGCAGCTTGGTCGGGGCTACTGAAGCTTTCTTT.